The 20 T cell receptor beta chains listed next were all sequenced from one sample in a study of blood T cell repertoires in COVID-19. The assay was immunoSEQ multiplex PCR, and TCRdb's table has in-frame clones only and misses some. This table holds about 210,000 clones, 86% found once. The specimen was PBMCs or T cells enriched from blood (not recorded which). Source of these receptors: a woman in her thirties or forties in a cohort exposed to, infected with or recovered from COVID-19 (not recorded which).

This sequence joins TRBV7-8 and TRBJ2-7; TRBD2 matches 10 bases. The length of the CDR3 is 16 residues. Trimming took 0 bases from V and 4 from J; bases not matched to a gene: 6. Germline CDR1 reads SGHVS; CDR2 reads FQNEAQ. The CDR3 DNA follows: TGTGCCAGCAGCTTAGCGCGACTAGCGGGTACATACGAGCAGTACTTC. Protein product: CASSLARLAGTYEQYF.

In its sample, this clone was seen a few times. Other DNA sequences of this sample code for an identical CDR3. V is TRBV3-1 (or the pseudogene TRBV3-2) and J is TRBJ1-5, with D maybe TRBD1 (5 bases). The germline V gene encodes CDR1 LGHDT and CDR2 YNNKEL (reference sequence). The CDR3 loop spans 14 amino acids. Trimming left V 5 bases short and J 5 bases short, with 13 bases between. The CDR3 region is CASSIGGDDQPQHF. The CDR3, as DNA: TGTGCCAGCAGCATAGGAGGGGATGATCAGCCCCAGCATTTT.

The genes are TRBV2 and TRBJ2-1; TRBD2 matches at 11 bases. This CDR3 is 15 amino acids long. Germline V gene lookup returns CDR1 SNHLY and CDR2 FYNNEI. Trimming at V came to 6 bases and at J to 5 bases, leaving 6 bases not matched to a gene. CDR3: CASRKLAGEDNEQFF. The DNA of the CDR3 is TGTGCCAGCAGGAAACTAGCGGGGGAGGACAATGAGCAGTTCTTC.

The chain uses TRBV5-1 and TRBJ2-5, with 14 nucleotides matching TRBD2. The CDR3 sequence is 18 residues long. V was clipped by 4 bases and J by 3 bases; unmatched bases: 11. CDR1 is SGHRS and CDR2 is YFSETQ in the germline V gene. The CDR3 nucleotides are TGCGCCAGCAGCCCGGGACTAGCGGGAGCCCCGAGGGAAGAGACCCAGTACTTC. It encodes CASSPGLAGAPREETQYF.

The V and J genes are TRBV15 and TRBJ2-1; possible D gene TRBD2, 5 bases. V was shortened by 8 bases and J by 0 bases, with 17 bases between the two germline ends. Germline assignment: CDR1 LNHNV and CDR2 YYDKDF (reference sequence). The CDR3 spans 16 residues. The CDR3 loop is CATRPGDYSSYNEQFF. CDR3 DNA sequence: TGTGCCACCCGCCCTGGAGACTATAGCTCCTACAATGAGCAGTTCTTC.

The V call is TRBV13, the J call TRBJ2-7; D uncertain. The V and J ends lost 0 bases and 5 bases respectively, with 20 bases between them. CDR1 and CDR2 from the germline V gene are PRHDT and FYEKMQ (reference sequence). This CDR3 is built from 17 residues. The CDR3 DNA is TGTGCCAGCAGCTTAGGCGTCCAGGTGGCGATGGTCCACGAGCAGTACTTC. As protein: CASSLGVQVAMVHEQYF.

CDR3 sequence (DNA): TGCGCCAGCAGCAGTAGGACAGGGCTGAACACTGAAGCTTTCTTT. Protein product: CASSSRTGLNTEAFF. The chain has TRBV5-1 and TRBJ1-1; 8 nucleotides match TRBD1. The CDR3 sequence is 15 residues long. Germline V CDR1 and CDR2: SGHRS, YFSETQ. V lost 4 bases, J lost 0 bases, and 5 bases stayed unmatched.

J is TRBJ2-7 and V is TRBV27; no definite D call. V lost 4 bases and J lost 6, with 13 bases in between. The CDR3 has 13 amino acids. Germline CDR1 and CDR2: MNHEY and SMNVEV (reference sequence). The CDR3 coding sequence is TGTGCCAGCAGTTCCGAGGCCACACTCGAGCAGTACTTC. It yields the protein CASSSEATLEQYF.

This clone was seen once. The rearrangement joins TRBV24-1 to TRBJ2-2, with D possibly TRBD1 on 6 matching bases. The germline V and J ends were trimmed by 3 bases and 2 bases, with 18 bases remaining between them. The CDR3 covers 18 residues. CDR1 KGHDR and CDR2 SFDVKD come from the germline V gene. The CDR3: CATSDTHPAGTNTGELFF. Written as DNA, the CDR3 is TGTGCCACCAGTGATACCCACCCCGCAGGGACAAACACCGGGGAGCTGTTTTTT.

The chain uses TRBV6-5 and TRBJ2-1, with 12 bases identical to TRBD2. The germline V gene has CDR1 MNHEY and CDR2 SVGAGI. Trimming at V came to 5 bases and at J to 8 bases, leaving 7 bases not matched to a gene. The CDR3 contains 15 residues. CDR3 loop: CASSRTSGARHEQFF. CDR3 in DNA: TGTGCCAGCAGTAGGACTAGCGGGGCCCGGCATGAGCAGTTCTTC.

The chain joins TRBV2 to TRBJ1-2, with 9 bases that match TRBD1. CDR3 length: 13 residues. The germline V gene encodes CDR1 SNHLY and CDR2 FYNNEI. After removal of 3 bases from V and 8 bases from J, the junction contained 4 bases not matched to a gene. The CDR3 here is CASSDTGGNGYTF. The DNA of the CDR3 is TGTGCCAGCAGTGATACAGGGGGCAACGGCTACACCTTC. The entire variable domain, with the rest obtained from reference TRBV2 and TRBJ1-2, is as follows: EPEVTQTPSHQVTQMGQEVILRCVPISNHLYFYWYRQILGQKVEFLVSFYNNEISEKSEIFDDQFSVERPDGSNFTLKIRSTKLEDSAMYFCASSDTGGNGYTFGSGTRLTVV.

The rearrangement joins TRBV10-3 to TRBJ2-6, with 7 bases lining up with TRBD2. Germline assignment: CDR1 ENHRY and CDR2 SYGVKD. The CDR3 runs 18 residues. The junction had 5 bases not matched to a gene; V was cut back by 0 bases and J by 0 bases. This CDR3 is CAISESTGGISGANVLTF. The DNA for the CDR3 is TGTGCCATCAGTGAGTCCACGGGAGGCATCTCTGGGGCCAACGTCCTGACTTTC.

The gene calls are TRBV27 and TRBJ2-2, with D perhaps TRBD1 (5 bases). The CDR3 length is 16 residues. In germline, CDR1 is MNHEY, CDR2 SMNVEV (reference sequence). V gave up 3 bases and J gave up 0 bases, with 11 bases separating them. The DNA of the CDR3 is TGTGCCAGCAGTTTCCAGGGCTCATCGAACACCGGGGAGCTGTTTTTT. Translated: CASSFQGSSNTGELFF.

The chain carries TRBV10-2 and TRBJ2-1, with D maybe TRBD2 (5 bases). Per the germline V gene, CDR1 is WSHSY and CDR2 is SAAADI. V was shortened by 9 bases and J by 10 bases, with 13 bases between the two germline ends. The CDR3 covers 11 residues. CDR3 coding DNA: TGCGCCAGTGCGGACTTTCCAGAGCAGTTCTTC. Amino acid sequence: CASADFPEQFF.

The chain links TRBV6-5 to TRBJ2-3; perhaps TRBD1 as D (5 bases). The CDR3 consists of 15 residues. V was clipped by 0 bases and J by 4 bases, with 11 bases between them. Germline values: CDR1 MNHEY, CDR2 SVGAGI. The CDR3 DNA is TGTGCCAGCAGTTACTCCAGGGCCTCTTCAGATACGCAGTATTTT. Its protein product is CASSYSRASSDTQYF.

V gene TRBV19 combines with J gene TRBJ1-1; D possibly corresponds to TRBD1 (5 bases). The V end lost 6 bases, the J end lost 1 base, and 9 bases lay between the germline ends. The CDR3 runs to 13 residues. The germline CDR1 and CDR2 sequences are LNHDA and SQIVND (reference sequence). The CDR3 protein is CASSFQGNTEAFF. CDR3 coding DNA: TGTGCCAGTAGCTTTCAGGGGAACACTGAAGCTTTCTTT.

The gene calls are TRBV12-3 or TRBV12-4 and TRBJ1-3; D uncertain. Trimming took off 2 bases at V and 7 bases at J, with 9 bases between the two ends. The CDR3 totals 13 residues. The CDR3 here is CASSLNSRNTIYF. The DNA of the CDR3 is TGTGCCAGCAGTTTAAACTCCCGGAACACCATATATTTT.

This clone was seen once. V and J are TRBV4-3 and TRBJ2-3, with 10 nucleotides matching TRBD2. The CDR3 covers 20 residues. CDR1 and CDR2 from the germline V gene are LGHNA and YSLEER. With 1 base clipped from V and 3 bases from J, the junction kept 16 bases outside the gene matches. CDR3 coding DNA: TGCGCCAGCAGCCAAGCCCCACCAAAGTCGTCTAGCGGGAGTACAGATACGCAGTATTTT. Its protein product is CASSQAPPKSSSGSTDTQYF.

There are a few counts of this clone. The chain couples TRBV6-5 to TRBJ1-5; D possibly corresponds to TRBD1 (6 bases). The CDR3 is 14 amino acids. Germline V lookup: CDR1 MNHEY, CDR2 SVGAGI. V was pared by 5 bases and J by 5 bases, with 13 bases between. CDR3 sequence (DNA): TGTGCCAGCAGTCCCAGGGGATTCGATCAGCCCCAGCATTTT. This codes for CASSPRGFDQPQHF.

The chain combines TRBV7-9 with TRBJ1-2, with 7 bases that match TRBD1. The length of the CDR3 is 13 residues. Per the germline V gene, CDR1 is SEHNR and CDR2 is FQNEAQ (reference sequence). V was pared by 5 bases and J by 6 bases, with 6 bases of the junction left unmatched. CDR3 nucleotide sequence: TGTGCCAGCAGCCTAGGGGGCTCTCATGGCTACACCTTC. Its protein product is CASSLGGSHGYTF.